The next 8 T cell receptor beta chains were all read from a single sample in a study of Ad26.COV2.S vaccination and SARS-CoV-2 variants (dated by TCRdb to 2020 to 2022). The sample's treatment or condition, from its label and the paper: some 20 received Ad26.COV2.S at low or high dose, single or two shots; a few received placebo; per-sample allocation not given. Repertoires of vaccine and placebo recipients were sequenced from samples taken on day 63 after the first injection. To prepare the library, the immunoSEQ multiplex PCR assay was applied. TCRdb took this table from immuneACCESS and kept in-frame rearrangements with V and J called. Such tables lack part of the clones; where checked against another copy, unresolved V genes explain under half of the gap, and the rest is unexplained. In this sample the table shows 320,000 or so clones, roughly 88% of which occur a single time. Of the sample, 4.5% to 5.5% is held by the ten largest clones.

Sample: peripheral blood, taken in a trial of Ad26.COV2.S vaccine versus placebo. The receptors stem from a person between 18 and 60 years old who received the Ad26.COV2.S COVID-19 vaccine or a placebo.

The chain combines TRBV7-2 with TRBJ1-1; 7 bases agree with TRBD1. The V segment lost 6 bases and the J segment 4 bases; nucleotides outside the gene matches: 8. Germline V gene sequence: CDR1 SGHTA, CDR2 FQGNSA. The CDR3 runs to 14 residues. This chain's CDR3 is CASRPGGPGTEAFF. CDR3 sequence (DNA): TGTGCCAGCAGGCCAGGGGGTCCGGGCACTGAAGCTTTCTTT.

CDR3 sequence (DNA): TGCGCCAGCAGCCAGGATGACAGGGTAGGCACTGAAGCTTTCTTT. This gives the protein CASSQDDRVGTEAFF. The chain links TRBV4-3 to TRBJ1-1; 7 positions match TRBD1. The CDR3 is 15 amino acids. V dropped 3 bases and J dropped 4; count of bases not matched to a gene: 8. Per germline, CDR1 LGHNA and CDR2 YSLEER.

J is TRBJ1-3 and V is TRBV11-2; D might be TRBD1 (5 bases). V lost 3 bases to trimming and J lost 8 bases, with 14 bases between them. Germline V CDR1 and CDR2: SGHAT, FQNNGV. The CDR3 is made up of 14 amino acids. For the CDR3, the DNA is TGTGCCAGCAGCTTTGGGGTGGGGGAATACACCATATATTTT. It specifies CASSFGVGEYTIYF.

The CDR3 region has the DNA TGTGCCAGCAGTTATCGGACAGGACTTAACTATGGCTACACCTTC. This translates into CASSYRTGLNYGYTF. The chain couples TRBV6-5 to TRBJ1-2; 7 nucleotides align to TRBD1. The V gene end was trimmed by 3 bases and the J gene end by 1 base; junction bases not matched to a gene: 5. CDR3 length: 15 amino acids. The V gene's germline CDR1 is MNHEY and CDR2 SVGAGI.

The chain couples TRBV7-2 to TRBJ1-3; 8 nucleotides agree with TRBD1. Germline CDR1 SGHTA, CDR2 FQGNSA. V was pared by 3 bases and J by 4 bases, with 11 bases of the junction left unmatched. There are 17 residues in the CDR3. CDR3 residues: CASSFNLGQGPGNTIYF. In DNA, the CDR3 is TGTGCCAGCAGCTTCAACCTAGGACAGGGCCCCGGAAACACCATATATTTT.

The chain joins TRBV3-1 (or the pseudogene TRBV3-2) to TRBJ2-1; perhaps TRBD1 as D (6 bases). The CDR3 length is 17 residues. Looked up from germline, CDR1 is LGHDT and CDR2 is YNNKEL (reference sequence). V was shortened by 0 bases and J by 6 bases, with 18 bases between the two germline ends. CDR3 protein: CASSQEPGARWGNEQFF. CDR3 bases: TGTGCCAGCAGCCAAGAACCAGGGGCGAGGTGGGGCAATGAGCAGTTCTTC.

The V call is TRBV7-2, the J call TRBJ2-3; unclear D gene. The germline V and J ends were trimmed by 3 bases and 0 bases, with 7 bases remaining between them. Per germline, CDR1 SGHTA and CDR2 FQGNSA. The CDR3 runs to 14 residues. As DNA, the CDR3 is TGTGCCAGCAGCTTGCGGATCAGCACAGATACGCAGTATTTT. As protein: CASSLRISTDTQYF.

The rearrangement uses TRBV7-2 and TRBJ1-6; the D is unclear. V lost 5 bases and J 7 bases, leaving 21 bases between the germline ends. The CDR3 length is 17 residues. The germline gives CDR1 SGHTA, CDR2 FQGNSA. DNA of the CDR3: TGTGCCAGCAGCACCTGGCCCTACTCCCCCCGAAATTCACCCCTCCACTTT. Its protein product is CASSTWPYSPRNSPLHF.